This passage covers 29 T cell receptor beta chains from one sample sequenced in a study of T cell repertoires in ileal Crohn's disease. Time point in this sample: neoterminal ileum biopsy at postoperative endoscopy, about 6 months after surgery. The assay was immunoSEQ multiplex PCR, and TCRdb's table has in-frame clones only and misses some. The table includes some 11,000 clones, approximately 72% detected once. Material for sequencing was ileal tissue. The receptors derive from an adult with Crohn's disease.

V usage is TRBV28 and J usage is TRBJ1-3; D perhaps matches TRBD1 (5 bases). From germline, CDR1 is MDHEN and CDR2 SYDVKM. The CDR3 has 15 residues. V gave up 1 base and J gave up 3 bases, with 10 bases separating them. The chain's CDR3 is CASSLSPGIGNTIYF. The CDR3 DNA follows: TGTGCCAGCAGTTTATCCCCAGGGATTGGAAACACCATATATTTT.

The CDR3 is CASSMGLADTQYF. CDR3 coding DNA: TGTGCCAGTAGTATGGGACTAGCAGATACGCAGTATTTT. This chain links TRBV19 with TRBJ2-3; 8 bases line up with TRBD2. Per germline, CDR1 LNHDA and CDR2 SQIVND (reference sequence). The CDR3 has 13 residues. The junction had 0 bases not matched to a gene; V was cut back by 3 bases and J by 4 bases.

To note about this clone: Without the conserved terminal phenylalanine or tryptophan, this CDR3 likely stems from a read error. The CDR3 sequence is CASSADRTNTEAFL. For the CDR3, the DNA is TGTGCCAGCAGTGCGGACAGGACGAACACTGAAGCTTTCCTT. This chain links TRBV2 with TRBJ1-1, with 7 bases aligning to TRBD1. The CDR3 loop spans 14 amino acids. V gave up 4 bases and J gave up 1 base; unmatched junction bases: 3. Germline loops: CDR1 SNHLY, CDR2 FYNNEI.

The chain employs TRBV29-1 and TRBJ1-1; TRBD1 is a possible D gene (6 bases). The V and J ends lost 7 bases and 1 base respectively, with 16 bases between them. The CDR3 has 14 amino acids. Germline CDR1 reads SQVTM; CDR2 reads ANQGSEA. The CDR3 here is CSARRGASNTEAFF. The CDR3 nucleotides read TGCAGCGCCCGGCGGGGGGCCTCGAACACTGAAGCTTTCTTT. The variable domain in full, with the rest retrieved from reference TRBV29-1 and TRBJ1-1, is SAVISQKPSRDICQRGTSLTIQCQVDSQVTMMFWYRQQPGQSLTLIATANQGSEATYESGFVIDKFPISRPNLTFSTLTVSNMSPEDSSIYLCSARRGASNTEAFFGQGTRLTVV.

The V and J genes are TRBV5-1 and TRBJ1-4; a possible D gene is TRBD1 (6 bases). This CDR3 comprises 17 residues. Trimming took 4 bases from V and 5 from J, leaving 21 bases between them. The germline V gene encodes CDR1 SGHRS and CDR2 YFSETQ. The CDR3 sequence: CASSISPQGLQNEKLFF. Written as DNA, the CDR3 is TGCGCCAGCAGCATATCACCACAGGGCCTGCAGAATGAAAAACTGTTTTTT.

This chain joins TRBV28 and TRBJ2-4, with 9 bases aligning to TRBD2. Germline CDR1 MDHEN, CDR2 SYDVKM. The CDR3 extends over 16 amino acids. V dropped 6 bases and J dropped 2; count of bases not matched to a gene: 8. The DNA for the CDR3 is TGTGCCAGCAGCCAAACAGCGGGAGGATCCAAAAACATTCAGTACTTC. This codes for CASSQTAGGSKNIQYF.

The chain links TRBV30 to TRBJ2-7, with D uncertain. Trimming shortened V by 3 bases and J by 4 bases, and 10 bases separated the two germline ends. Germline lookup yields CDR1 GTSNPN and CDR2 SVGIG (reference sequence). The CDR3 is 12 amino acids. CDR3 nucleotides: TGTGCCTGGAGATCAGCCAGGTACGAGCAGTACTTC. The encoded protein is CAWRSARYEQYF.

Regarding this clone: This sample also contains other DNA sequences that code for the same CDR3. The chain uses TRBV18 and TRBJ1-1; D might be TRBD1 (6 bases). Germline V gene sequence: CDR1 KGHSH, CDR2 LQKENI. The CDR3 has 13 residues. V was cut by 6 bases and J by 4 bases, with 12 bases left in between. CDR3 sequence: CASSPTGSTEAFF. Written as DNA, the CDR3 is TGTGCCAGCTCGCCAACAGGGTCCACTGAAGCTTTCTTT.

This clone has a handful of counts. This chain links TRBV28 with TRBJ1-3; D remains unclear. Trimming cost V 5 bases and J 0 bases, with 14 bases left between them. CDR3 length: 16 residues. The germline V gene has CDR1 MDHEN and CDR2 SYDVKM. The CDR3 coding sequence is TGTGCCAGCAGTCGCGAACTCCAGGACTCTGGAAACACCATATATTTT. It codes for CASSRELQDSGNTIYF.

This sequence joins TRBV29-1 and TRBJ2-2; D ambiguous. With 1 base removed from V and 5 bases from J, the gap between germline ends came to 8 bases. Germline assignment: CDR1 SQVTM and CDR2 ANQGSEA. This CDR3 has 13 amino acids. The DNA for the CDR3 is TGCAGCGTTGAAGCTGGGCGAACCGGGGAGCTGTTTTTT. Residues: CSVEAGRTGELFF.

This chain joins TRBV7-6 and TRBJ2-5; 11 bases are shared with TRBD2. The trim removed 2 bases at V and 5 bases at J, leaving 4 bases unmatched. CDR1 and CDR2 from the germline V gene are SGHVS and FNYEAQ. This CDR3 has 15 amino acids. The CDR3 DNA is TGTGCCAGCAGCTTAATTCCTAGCGGGAGGGAGACCCAGTACTTC. Amino acids: CASSLIPSGRETQYF.

This clone is a singleton in its sample. The rearrangement joins TRBV18 to TRBJ2-3; a weak D match, TRBD2 (5 bases). Trimming left V 4 bases short and J 14 bases short, with 19 bases between. The germline V gene encodes CDR1 KGHSH and CDR2 LQKENI. The CDR3 is made up of 13 amino acids. The CDR3 spells CASSLRSDGGGYF. DNA of the CDR3: TGTGCCAGCTCACTTCGATCGGACGGTGGAGGGTATTTT. Using reference TRBV18 and TRBJ2-3 for the parts outside the CDR3, the full variable domain is NAGVMQNPRHLVRRRGQEARLRCSPMKGHSHVYWYRQLPEEGLKFMVYLQKENIIDESGMPKERFSAEFPKEGPSILRIQQVVRGDSAAYFCASSLRSDGGGYFGPGTRLTVL.

The V and J genes are TRBV5-8 and TRBJ1-2; D is ambiguous. Germline assignment: CDR1 SGHTS and CDR2 YDEGEE. V dropped 1 base and J dropped 4 bases, with 14 bases sitting between them. The CDR3 runs to 15 residues. The CDR3 DNA reads TGTGCCAGCAGCTTGCGAGGGCGCGGAACCTATGGCTACACCTTC. Translation gives CASSLRGRGTYGYTF.

The chain links TRBV30 to TRBJ2-7; 10 bases line up with TRBD1. V lost 5 bases, J lost 5 bases, and 6 bases stayed unmatched. Germline V lookup: CDR1 GTSNPN, CDR2 SVGIG (reference sequence). The length of the CDR3 is 13 residues. CDR3 nucleotide sequence: TGTGCCTGGGCCGGGACAGGGGAGAACGAGCAGTACTTC. Its protein product is CAWAGTGENEQYF.

V usage is TRBV28 and J usage is TRBJ2-7; TRBD2 matches 9 bases. The CDR3 is 12 residues long. Germline loops: CDR1 MDHEN, CDR2 SYDVKM. V was pared by 7 bases and J by 7 bases, with 5 bases of the junction left unmatched. CDR3: CASNELAGEQYF. The CDR3 DNA reads TGTGCCAGCAACGAACTAGCGGGTGAGCAGTACTTC.

The V gene is TRBV9, the J gene TRBJ2-2; 7 bases line up with TRBD1. Germline CDR1 and CDR2: SGDLS and YYNGEE. This CDR3 spans 16 amino acids. Germline trimming cut 1 base from V and 0 bases from J; bases unmatched to any gene: 3. CDR3 sequence reads: CASSVPQGANTGELFF. CDR3 DNA: TGTGCCAGCAGCGTACCCCAGGGGGCGAACACCGGGGAGCTGTTTTTT. The complete variable domain, with remaining parts taken from reference TRBV9 and TRBJ2-2, reads DSGVTQTPKHLITATGQRVTLRCSPRSGDLSVYWYQQSLDQGLQFLIQYYNGEERAKGNILERFSAQQFPDLHSELNLSSLELGDSALYFCASSVPQGANTGELFFGEGSRLTVL.

V gene TRBV7-9 combines with J gene TRBJ2-1; 9 bases line up with TRBD1. This CDR3 has 14 amino acids. The germline CDR1 and CDR2 sequences are SEHNR and FQNEAQ (reference sequence). The J segment lost 7 bases and the V segment lost 5 bases, leaving 6 bases of the junction unmatched. CDR3 DNA: TGTGCCAGCAGCAAGGCCGGGACAGGGAATGAGCAGTTCTTC. Its protein product is CASSKAGTGNEQFF.

Worth noting for this clone: The junction shows a germline mismatch at one end, possibly a read error. V usage is TRBV5-1 and J usage is TRBJ2-7, with TRBD1 as a possible D gene (6 bases). The V gene's germline CDR1 is SGHRS and CDR2 YFSETQ. CDR3 length equals 17 residues. CDR3 in DNA: TGCGCCAGCAGTTTGGACAGTTTCCTCCAGACAAACTACGAGCAGTACTTC. Translated: CASSLDSFLQTNYEQYF.

This clone was seen once. This chain links TRBV7-7 with TRBJ2-7, with 13 nucleotides matching TRBD2. The CDR3 runs to 14 residues. CDR1 is SSHAT, CDR2 FNYEAQ, per germline (reference sequence). Trimming at V came to 5 bases and at J to 4 bases, leaving 2 bases not matched to a gene. As DNA, the CDR3 is TGTGCCAGCAGCAGGACTAGCGGGAGTTACGAGCAGTACTTC. It specifies CASSRTSGSYEQYF.

V gene TRBV30 combines with J gene TRBJ2-7; D remains ambiguous. This CDR3 has 15 residues. The germline CDR1 and CDR2 sequences are GTSNPN and SVGIG (reference sequence). V lost 0 bases to trimming and J lost 3 bases, with 15 bases between them. As DNA, the CDR3 is TGTGCCTGGAGTGTAAAGGTGAACAGTAACTACGAGCAGTACTTC. It is translated as CAWSVKVNSNYEQYF.

The rearrangement uses TRBV20-1 and TRBJ2-7, with D perhaps matching TRBD2 (6 bases). There are 11 residues in the CDR3. Between the trimmed V and J ends, which lost 6 bases and 3 bases, there was a span of 9 bases. Germline CDR1 is DFQATT and CDR2 is SNEGSKA (reference sequence). The CDR3 DNA sequence: TGCAGTGCGGCTAGCGACTACGAGCAGTACTTC. It translates to CSAASDYEQYF.

This clone was observed a few times. Written as DNA, the CDR3 is TGTGCCAGCAGCCCCTCACTAGCGGACGCGAGGACCGGGGAGCTGTTTTTT. Protein product: CASSPSLADARTGELFF. The chain joins TRBV5-4 to TRBJ2-2; 8 nucleotides align to TRBD2. V lost 4 bases and J lost 5; bases outside the gene matches: 13. Germline loops: CDR1 SGHNT, CDR2 YYREEE (reference sequence). This CDR3 spans 17 amino acids.

V and J are TRBV6-1 and TRBJ2-5, with 12 bases matching TRBD1. V shed 3 bases, J shed 5 bases, and the junction held 10 bases outside the gene matches. The CDR3 length is 17 residues. The germline gives CDR1 MNHNS, CDR2 SASEGT. The CDR3 reads CASSDPGQGAPRETQYF. CDR3 bases: TGTGCCAGCAGTGACCCGGGACAGGGGGCTCCTAGGGAGACCCAGTACTTC.

About this clone itself: The sample holds other DNA sequences that translate to the same CDR3. The chain combines TRBV27 with TRBJ2-7, with a tentative D call TRBD1 (5 bases). Germline-derived CDR1 and CDR2 are MNHEY and SMNVEV (reference sequence). Trimming took off 5 bases at V and 0 bases at J, with 14 bases between the two ends. The CDR3 is made up of 15 amino acids. The CDR3 sequence: CASSLGLGSSYEQYF. The CDR3 DNA follows: TGTGCCAGCAGTCTGGGGCTGGGCAGCTCCTACGAGCAGTACTTC.

V gene TRBV5-1 combines with J gene TRBJ2-7; the D gene is possibly TRBD1 (6 bases). V lost 6 bases and J 0 bases, leaving 13 bases between the germline ends. The CDR3 is 14 residues long. Germline V gene data show CDR1 as SGHRS and CDR2 as YFSETQ. The CDR3 sequence is CASNRQVDSYEQYF. CDR3 DNA sequence: TGCGCCAGCAATAGACAGGTCGACTCCTACGAGCAGTACTTC.

This clone was seen only a few times. This chain connects TRBV27 to TRBJ1-2; D perhaps matches TRBD1 (5 bases). V dropped 6 bases and J dropped 1 base, with 15 bases sitting between them. The CDR3 covers 15 residues. CDR1 is MNHEY, CDR2 SMNVEV, per germline (reference sequence). The CDR3 region has the DNA TGTGCCAGCAGGAAAAGCGGGGCTAGTAACTATGGCTACACCTTC. Its translation is CASRKSGASNYGYTF.

The chain is built from TRBV30 and TRBJ2-5; 14 nucleotides align to TRBD2. Trimming at V came to 3 bases and at J to 0 bases, leaving 9 bases not matched to a gene. This CDR3 comprises 18 residues. Per the germline V gene, CDR1 is GTSNPN and CDR2 is SVGIG (reference sequence). CDR3: CAWSYRLAGGPDQETQYF. The CDR3, as DNA: TGTGCCTGGAGCTATCGACTAGCGGGAGGGCCGGACCAAGAGACCCAGTACTTC.

This clone was seen a few times. The chain employs TRBV11-2 and TRBJ1-4; D is unresolved. CDR3 length equals 11 residues. Germline CDR1 is SGHAT and CDR2 is FQNNGV. Trimming left V 6 bases short and J 12 bases short, with 11 bases between. In DNA form, the CDR3 reads TGTGCCAGCAGTCTTGGGAGGGAACTGTTTTTT. Encoded protein: CASSLGRELFF.

This chain links TRBV14 with TRBJ1-1, with 9 bases fitting TRBD1. V lost 2 bases and J lost 10; bases outside the gene matches: 11. Germline CDR1 and CDR2: SGHDN and FVKESK. This CDR3 spans 15 amino acids. CDR3 nucleotide sequence: TGTGCCAGCAGCCAATCAGTCGGGACAGGGAGGACAGCTTTCTTT. As protein: CASSQSVGTGRTAFF.